The 26 T cell receptor beta chains in this list originate from one sample, sequenced in a study of T cells in narcolepsy. Method: immunoSEQ multiplex PCR; TCRdb's copy keeps in-frame clones and lacks some. The sample consists of 13,000 or so clones, about 89% of them appearing once. Source material: CD45RA- memory CD4+ T cells from PBMCs. The source of these receptors is a human donor with narcolepsy.

V and J are TRBV2 and TRBJ2-7; 9 nucleotides match TRBD2. With 6 bases clipped from V and 4 bases from J, the junction kept 13 bases outside the gene matches. CDR1 and CDR2 from the germline V gene are SNHLY and FYNNEI. CDR3 length: 16 amino acids. CDR3 protein: CASRDSPGLAKYEQYF. CDR3 coding DNA: TGTGCCAGCAGGGACTCACCGGGACTAGCCAAATACGAGCAGTACTTC. The full variable domain, rest sourced from reference TRBV2 and TRBJ2-7, is EPEVTQTPSHQVTQMGQEVILRCVPISNHLYFYWYRQILGQKVEFLVSFYNNEISEKSEIFDDQFSVERPDGSNFTLKIRSTKLEDSAMYFCASRDSPGLAKYEQYFGPGTRLTVT.

The chain combines TRBV27 with TRBJ2-7, with TRBD1 as a possible D gene (6 bases). Germline V gene sequence: CDR1 MNHEY, CDR2 SMNVEV (reference sequence). This CDR3 region has 13 residues. The ends were cut back, 5 bases at V and 9 bases at J, with 17 bases in the middle. The CDR3 loop is CASSQRGSAAQYF. Here the CDR3 DNA reads TGTGCCAGCAGTCAGAGGGGGAGCGCTGCGCAGTACTTC.

The chain couples TRBV19 to TRBJ1-2; 7 bases agree with TRBD1. The CDR3 length is 14 residues. Germline V lookup: CDR1 LNHDA, CDR2 SQIVND (reference sequence). Trimming took 8 bases from V and 5 from J; bases not matched to a gene: 11. In nucleotides, the CDR3 is TGTGCCAGTGGGCCCCGGGACAGACTTTATGGCTACACCTTC. Its protein is CASGPRDRLYGYTF.

This chain connects TRBV27 to TRBJ2-3; TRBD2 might be the D (6 bases). The V end was cut by 3 bases, the J end by 5 bases, with 12 bases between. Per germline, CDR1 MNHEY and CDR2 SMNVEV (reference sequence). This CDR3 contains 14 residues. The chain's CDR3 is CASSFSGGRDTQYF. The CDR3 DNA reads TGTGCCAGCAGTTTTTCCGGGGGTAGAGATACGCAGTATTTT.

The chain couples TRBV19 to TRBJ2-5; TRBD2 agrees at 11 bases. The CDR3 has 15 amino acids. Germline V gene lookup returns CDR1 LNHDA and CDR2 SQIVND (reference sequence). V gave up 6 bases and J gave up 3 bases; unmatched junction bases: 6. The CDR3 region is CASRVAGGPEETQYF. In nucleotides, the CDR3 is TGTGCCAGTAGGGTAGCGGGAGGGCCGGAAGAGACCCAGTACTTC.

This clone has just one count. This chain links TRBV5-5 with TRBJ2-7; 9 positions agree with TRBD1. The length of the CDR3 is 16 residues. CDR1 SGHKS and CDR2 YYEKEE come from the germline V gene (reference sequence). Trimming at V came to 3 bases and at J to 5 bases, leaving 12 bases not matched to a gene. In DNA form, the CDR3 reads TGTGCCAGCAGCTCAAGTTGGGACAGGGATAGGGACGAGCAGTACTTC. Translation: CASSSSWDRDRDEQYF.

This clone was recorded once. The chain has TRBV5-5 and TRBJ2-7; 8 positions agree with TRBD1. Germline loops: CDR1 SGHKS, CDR2 YYEKEE (reference sequence). The CDR3 is 14 residues long. V gave up 1 base and J gave up 1 base; unmatched junction bases: 1. Written as DNA, the CDR3 is TGTGCCAGCAGCTTGCAGGGGGCATCCTACGAGCAGTACTTC. Protein product: CASSLQGASYEQYF.

The V call is TRBV7-2, the J call TRBJ2-5; no clear D gene. Germline V gene data show CDR1 as SGHTA and CDR2 as FQGNSA. V was cut by 1 base and J by 2 bases, with 5 bases left in between. The CDR3 has 13 residues. The CDR3 DNA reads as TGTGCCAGCAGCTTAGTCCAACAAGAGACCCAGTACTTC. As protein: CASSLVQQETQYF.

This clone appeared once. This sequence joins TRBV30 and TRBJ2-7; D possibly corresponds to TRBD2 (5 bases). The CDR3 totals 13 residues. The V and J ends lost 1 base and 0 bases respectively, with 7 bases between them. Germline values: CDR1 GTSNPN, CDR2 SVGIG (reference sequence). The CDR3 here is CAWSEGSSYEQYF. Here the CDR3 DNA reads TGTGCCTGGAGTGAAGGGAGCTCCTACGAGCAGTACTTC.

The V gene is TRBV27, the J gene TRBJ1-2; TRBD1 agrees at 11 bases. This CDR3 contains 14 residues. Germline loops: CDR1 MNHEY, CDR2 SMNVEV (reference sequence). V trimming: 5 bases; J trimming: 8 bases; junction bases outside the gene matches: 7. The CDR3 loop is CASSPGQGDRGYTF. CDR3 bases: TGTGCCAGCAGTCCGGGACAGGGGGACAGAGGCTACACCTTC.

The chain links TRBV19 to TRBJ1-2; a possible D gene is TRBD1 (5 bases). This CDR3 is built from 14 residues. Trimming cost V 6 bases and J 5 bases, with 16 bases left between them. The germline gives CDR1 LNHDA, CDR2 SQIVND (reference sequence). The CDR3 spells CASRTRDFGYGYTF. The DNA for the CDR3 is TGTGCCAGTAGGACGCGGGACTTCGGGTATGGCTACACCTTC.

The chain combines TRBV6-1 with TRBJ2-7, with D possibly being TRBD1 (7 bases). Trimming left V 4 bases short and J 3 bases short, with 13 bases between. Germline assignment: CDR1 MNHNS and CDR2 SASEGT. This CDR3 has 14 amino acids. CDR3 DNA sequence: TGTGCCAGCAGTGGAGGCGGGACAGTCTACGAGCAGTACTTC. It is translated as CASSGGGTVYEQYF.

The chain couples TRBV5-6 to TRBJ2-5, with a possible D match to TRBD1 (5 bases). CDR1 and CDR2 (germline): SGHDT, YYEEEE. The CDR3 has 15 amino acids. V was trimmed by 0 bases and J by 5 bases, leaving 14 bases between them. CDR3 sequence: CASSLESGSYETQYF. The CDR3 DNA sequence: TGTGCCAGCAGCTTGGAGTCAGGGTCGTATGAGACCCAGTACTTC.

The V gene is TRBV9, the J gene TRBJ2-2; no reliable D call. Trimming took off 0 bases at V and 3 bases at J, with 12 bases between the two ends. The CDR3 is made up of 16 amino acids. Germline values: CDR1 SGDLS, CDR2 YYNGEE. CDR3 region: CASSVVPMADTGELFF. The CDR3 DNA is TGTGCCAGCAGCGTAGTGCCCATGGCCGACACCGGGGAGCTGTTTTTT.

This clone was observed a few times. V usage is TRBV27 and J usage is TRBJ1-1; D not certain. The CDR3 contains 13 residues. With 6 bases removed from V and 2 bases from J, the gap between germline ends came to 10 bases. Germline V gene sequence: CDR1 MNHEY, CDR2 SMNVEV (reference sequence). The CDR3 nucleotides are TGTGCCAGCAGCCTCACTGCAAACACTGAAGCTTTCTTT. This sequence encodes CASSLTANTEAFF.

V usage is TRBV5-1 and J usage is TRBJ1-2; TRBD1 might be the D (6 bases). Germline V gene lookup returns CDR1 SGHRS and CDR2 YFSETQ. The CDR3 has 14 amino acids. The V and J ends lost 4 bases and 0 bases respectively, with 10 bases between them. The CDR3: CASSEDSPNYGYTF. CDR3 nucleotide sequence: TGCGCCAGCAGCGAGGACAGCCCTAACTATGGCTACACCTTC.

The DNA of the CDR3 is TGTGCCAGCAGTGACGGGAGGAACACTGAAGCTTTCTTT. Its translation is CASSDGRNTEAFF. The V call is TRBV6-4, the J call TRBJ1-1; no clear D gene. This CDR3 has 13 residues. V was pared by 2 bases and J by 1 base, with 5 bases between. Germline V gene lookup returns CDR1 MRHNA and CDR2 SNTAGT.

The chain is built from TRBV7-2 and TRBJ1-3, with D unresolved. Trimming left V 5 bases short and J 4 bases short, with 15 bases between. The CDR3 runs 15 residues. Germline V CDR1 and CDR2: SGHTA, FQGNSA. CDR3 DNA: TGTGCCAGCAGCCCGAGGGCCGTTCCCGGAAACACCATATATTTT. This translates into CASSPRAVPGNTIYF.

V usage is TRBV6-5 and J usage is TRBJ2-1; D uncertain. Germline CDR1 MNHEY, CDR2 SVGAGI. There are 16 residues in the CDR3. V gave up 4 bases and J gave up 0 bases, with 13 bases separating them. The CDR3, as DNA: TGTGCCAGCAGTTCCTTGGTGGTGGCCTCCTACAATGAGCAGTTCTTC. Translating gives CASSSLVVASYNEQFF.

V usage is TRBV18 and J usage is TRBJ2-7; no firm D call. Germline CDR1 and CDR2: KGHSH and LQKENI. The CDR3 sequence is 15 residues long. Deletions cut 2 bases from V and 2 bases from J, with 13 bases between. In nucleotides, the CDR3 is TGTGCCAGCTCACCAGCGACTGGAAGAACCTACGAGCAGTACTTC. Protein product: CASSPATGRTYEQYF.

This chain connects TRBV19 to TRBJ1-2, with D tentatively TRBD1 (6 bases). This CDR3 comprises 13 residues. Germline CDR1 is LNHDA and CDR2 is SQIVND (reference sequence). Trimming removed 4 bases from V and 5 bases from J, with 11 bases in between. The CDR3 is CASSTRDIYGYTF. In DNA form, the CDR3 reads TGTGCCAGTAGTACCAGGGACATATATGGCTACACCTTC. The variable domain in full, with the rest retrieved from reference TRBV19 and TRBJ1-2, is DGGITQSPKYLFRKEGQNVTLSCEQNLNHDAMYWYRQDPGQGLRLIYYSQIVNDFQKGDIAEGYSVSREKKESFPLTVTSAQKNPTAFYLCASSTRDIYGYTFGSGTRLTVV.

J is TRBJ2-7 and V is TRBV29-1; TRBD1 agrees at 11 bases. CDR3 length: 12 residues. V lost 7 bases and J lost 8; bases outside the gene matches: 7. In germline, CDR1 is SQVTM, CDR2 ANQGSEA. The CDR3: CSARGTGGKQYF. The CDR3 DNA follows: TGCAGCGCTCGAGGGACAGGGGGTAAGCAGTACTTC.

The chain uses TRBV11-2 and TRBJ1-2; no firm D call. CDR1 and CDR2 (germline): SGHAT, FQNNGV. V dropped 0 bases and J dropped 5 bases, with 13 bases sitting between them. The CDR3 is 15 residues long. CDR3 residues: CASSLDPARPYGYTF. CDR3 nucleotide sequence: TGTGCCAGCAGCTTAGATCCGGCCAGGCCATATGGCTACACCTTC.

This clone was found once. The rearrangement uses TRBV4-2 and TRBJ2-7, with D unclear. Deletions cut 0 bases from V and 6 bases from J, with 9 bases between. The germline V gene has CDR1 LGHNA and CDR2 YNFKEQ. The CDR3 consists of 13 residues. CDR3 sequence reads: CASSQDVLREQYF. The DNA for the CDR3 is TGTGCCAGCAGCCAAGATGTTCTTCGCGAGCAGTACTTC.

The V and J genes are TRBV5-4 and TRBJ1-1; perhaps TRBD1 as D (6 bases). The CDR3 totals 15 residues. The germline V gene has CDR1 SGHNT and CDR2 YYREEE (reference sequence). Between the trimmed V and J ends, which lost 0 bases and 3 bases, there was a span of 12 bases. In DNA, the CDR3 is TGTGCCAGCAGCTTGGCAGGGGATTGGGACACTGAAGCTTTCTTT. This sequence encodes CASSLAGDWDTEAFF.

This chain links TRBV25-1 with TRBJ2-5, with 7 bases identical to TRBD2. The CDR3 has 14 residues. Germline CDR1 and CDR2: MGHDK and SYGVNS. The ends lost 8 bases at V and 3 bases at J; junction bases unmatched: 9. CDR3 amino acids: CASRTARGEETQYF. The CDR3 DNA follows: TGTGCCAGCCGCACAGCCCGGGGGGAAGAGACCCAGTACTTC.